The 21 T cell receptor beta chains in this list originate from one sample, sequenced in a study of CD8 T cells in ankylosing spondylitis. Via MiXCR, TCRdb re-called the 5' RACE reads, giving one row per CDR3 protein. The sample contains 150,000 to 200,000 distinct CDR3 sequences, about a sixth of which appear only once. The sample was blood, either unsorted or a sorted T cell fraction (not recorded which). Every receptor here comes from a male donor with ankylosing spondylitis or in good health (not recorded which).

This clonotype was found many times. J is TRBJ2-7 and V is TRBV7-9, with D possibly matching TRBD2 (5 bases). In germline, CDR1 is SEHNR, CDR2 FQNEAQ (reference sequence). V was pared by 1 base and J by 1 base, with 5 bases between. The CDR3 consists of 13 residues. DNA of the CDR3: TGTGCCAGCAGCTTAGTAGCGTCCTACGAGCAGTACTTC. It translates to CASSLVASYEQYF.

There are many counts of this clonotype. This rearrangement joins TRBV5-1 to TRBJ1-4, with D possibly being TRBD1 (5 bases). CDR3 length equals 12 residues. The V and J ends lost 4 bases and 5 bases respectively, with 6 bases between them. Germline values: CDR1 SGHRS, CDR2 YFSETQ. The CDR3, as DNA: TGCGCCAGCAGCACAGGAAATGAAAAACTGTTTTTT. Translating it yields CASSTGNEKLFF. The complete variable domain, with remaining parts taken from reference TRBV5-1 and TRBJ1-4, reads KAGVTQTPRYLIKTRGQQVTLSCSPISGHRSVSWYQQTPGQGLQFLFEYFSETQRNKGNFPGRFSGRQFSNSRSEMNVSTLELGDSALYLCASSTGNEKLFFGSGTQLSVL.

The chain has TRBV10-3 and TRBJ2-5, with D possibly matching TRBD2 (5 bases). The CDR3 consists of 14 residues. Trimming shortened V by 5 bases and J by 5 bases, and 15 bases separated the two germline ends. Germline CDR1 reads ENHRY; CDR2 reads SYGVKD. CDR3 sequence reads: CAISSLENRETQYF. The CDR3 nucleotides read TGTGCCATCAGTTCACTAGAAAACCGGGAGACCCAGTACTTC.

This clonotype was recorded many times. The gene calls are TRBV5-6 and TRBJ2-7; TRBD2 aligns across 14 bases. CDR3 length equals 15 residues. Germline V gene sequence: CDR1 SGHDT, CDR2 YYEEEE. Unmatched junction bases numbered 5, after V lost 2 bases and J lost 7 bases. In DNA, the CDR3 is TGTGCCAGCAGCTTTTCTGGACTAGCGGGAGGTGAGCAGTACTTC. This codes for CASSFSGLAGGEQYF.

This clonotype was observed a handful of times. J is TRBJ2-7 and V is TRBV30; 8 nucleotides align to TRBD2. V dropped 4 bases and J dropped 0; count of bases not matched to a gene: 5. This CDR3 spans 14 amino acids. The germline CDR1 and CDR2 sequences are GTSNPN and SVGIG (reference sequence). CDR3 in DNA: TGTGCCTGGATTACTAGCGGTCCCTCCTACGAGCAGTACTTC. It yields the protein CAWITSGPSYEQYF. Looking up the rest from reference TRBV30 and TRBJ2-7 gives the full variable domain: SQTIHQWPATLVQPVGSPLSLECTVEGTSNPNLYWYRQAAGRGLQLLFYSVGIGQISSEVPQNLSASRPQDRQFILSSKKLLLSDSGFYLCAWITSGPSYEQYFGPGTRLTVT.

V gene TRBV28 combines with J gene TRBJ2-7; 8 bases are shared with TRBD1. The V gene's germline CDR1 is MDHEN and CDR2 SYDVKM. There are 14 residues in the CDR3. The J segment lost 4 bases and the V segment lost 7 bases, leaving 9 bases of the junction unmatched. CDR3 bases: TGTGCCAGCAACCTACAGGGGGGAAGGTACGAGCAGTACTTC. This encodes CASNLQGGRYEQYF.

This clonotype was counted many times. This chain connects TRBV11-2 to TRBJ2-1; no clear D. CDR1 and CDR2 from the germline V gene are SGHAT and FQNNGV. V was trimmed by 2 bases and J by 9 bases, leaving 11 bases between them. The CDR3 is 13 residues long. The CDR3 spells CASSLSERIEQFF. Written as DNA, the CDR3 is TGTGCCAGCAGCTTATCGGAACGGATTGAGCAGTTCTTC.

The rearrangement links TRBV20-1 to TRBJ1-5, with 7 bases matching TRBD1. There are 12 residues in the CDR3. In germline, CDR1 is DFQATT, CDR2 SNEGSKA (reference sequence). Germline trimming cut 3 bases from V and 6 bases from J; bases unmatched to any gene: 2. CDR3 amino acids: CSASPGGQPQHF. DNA for the CDR3: TGCAGTGCTAGTCCAGGGGGTCAGCCCCAGCATTTT.

In its sample, this clonotype was seen many times. The J gene is TRBJ2-7, the V gene TRBV3-1; D ambiguous. The V end lost 4 bases, the J end lost 3 bases, and 7 bases lay between the germline ends. CDR3 length equals 12 residues. Germline V gene data show CDR1 as LGHDT and CDR2 as YNNKEL (reference sequence). The CDR3 DNA follows: TGTGCCAGCAGCCTTAACGACTACGAGCAGTACTTC. This encodes CASSLNDYEQYF.

This clonotype has a handful of counts. The chain uses TRBV18 and TRBJ2-1; TRBD2 matches at 11 bases. The V gene's germline CDR1 is KGHSH and CDR2 LQKENI. Unmatched junction bases numbered 10, after V lost 5 bases and J lost 10 bases. The CDR3 is made up of 15 amino acids. The CDR3 region has the DNA TGTGCCAGCTCATCGACTAGCGGGACAGTGCGAGAGCAGTTCTTC. It is translated as CASSSTSGTVREQFF. The complete variable domain, with remaining parts taken from reference TRBV18 and TRBJ2-1, reads NAGVMQNPRHLVRRRGQEARLRCSPMKGHSHVYWYRQLPEEGLKFMVYLQKENIIDESGMPKERFSAEFPKEGPSILRIQQVVRGDSAAYFCASSSTSGTVREQFFGPGTRLTVL.

The chain is built from TRBV6-1 and TRBJ2-2; 7 bases line up with TRBD2. The CDR3 has 15 residues. The germline V gene encodes CDR1 MNHNS and CDR2 SASEGT. V lost 6 bases to trimming and J lost 1 base; unmatched junction nucleotides: 5. For the CDR3, the DNA is TGTGCCAGCAGCCCGGGACTATTGAACACCGGGGAGCTGTTTTTT. Amino acids: CASSPGLLNTGELFF.

Ten or more counts support this clonotype. The V gene is TRBV5-1, the J gene TRBJ2-2, with 8 bases matching TRBD1. Germline CDR1 reads SGHRS; CDR2 reads YFSETQ. Unmatched junction bases numbered 7, after V lost 2 bases and J lost 1 base. The CDR3 consists of 17 residues. The chain's CDR3 is CASSFSPGTGNTGELFF. CDR3 DNA sequence: TGCGCCAGCAGCTTCAGTCCCGGGACAGGGAACACCGGGGAGCTGTTTTTT.

The table lists this clonotype with many counts. This chain joins TRBV5-1 and TRBJ2-1; the match to TRBD2 covers 11 bases. The J segment lost 15 bases and the V segment lost 3 bases, leaving 2 bases of the junction unmatched. Per germline, CDR1 SGHRS and CDR2 YFSETQ. The CDR3 spans 11 residues. The chain's CDR3 is CASSSSGRPFF. The CDR3 nucleotides read TGCGCCAGCAGCTCTAGCGGGAGGCCGTTCTTC.

Ten or more counts support this clonotype. The V call is TRBV20-1, the J call TRBJ1-2, with D possibly matching TRBD1 (5 bases). This CDR3 has 12 amino acids. The germline V and J ends were trimmed by 3 bases and 8 bases, with 13 bases remaining between them. CDR1 DFQATT and CDR2 SNEGSKA come from the germline V gene (reference sequence). CDR3 nucleotide sequence: TGCAGTGCTAGCCTAAGGCGGGACGGCTACACCTTC. It is translated as CSASLRRDGYTF.

The V call is TRBV28, the J call TRBJ2-3; D unresolved. V dropped 6 bases and J dropped 7 bases, with 11 bases sitting between them. Germline assignment: CDR1 MDHEN and CDR2 SYDVKM. The CDR3 is made up of 12 amino acids. Here the CDR3 reads CASSRLKNTQYF. CDR3 sequence (DNA): TGTGCCAGCAGCCGACTTAAAAATACGCAGTATTTT.

V is TRBV4-1 and J is TRBJ2-5; 9 bases are a match to TRBD2. The V gene end was trimmed by 3 bases and the J gene end by 6 bases; junction bases not matched to a gene: 11. CDR1 MGHRA and CDR2 YSYEKL come from the germline V gene. The CDR3 sequence is 16 residues long. This chain's CDR3 is CASSQLETSGKQTQYF. The CDR3 coding sequence is TGCGCCAGCAGCCAGTTAGAGACTAGCGGAAAACAGACCCAGTACTTC.

This clonotype has ten or more counts. The chain links TRBV24-1 to TRBJ2-1; no clear D. Germline CDR1 KGHDR, CDR2 SFDVKD. CDR3 length: 13 residues. Trimming left V 7 bases short and J 0 bases short, with 6 bases between. CDR3 sequence (DNA): TGTGCCACCAGGGCTTCCTCCTACAATGAGCAGTTCTTC. It translates to CATRASSYNEQFF.

Notes on this clonotype: A clone one base away is much larger, so this may be a read error. V is TRBV10-3 and J is TRBJ1-1, with TRBD1 identical over 7 bases. J was trimmed by 4 bases and V by 7 bases; bases with no gene match: 9. CDR1 ENHRY and CDR2 SYGVKD come from the germline V gene. The CDR3 is 14 amino acids. The CDR3 DNA is TGTGCCATCAAGAACTTGACAGGGAGCACTGAAGCTTTCTTT. Its translation is CAIKNLTGSTEAFF.

There are many counts of this clonotype. The chain recombines TRBV2 with TRBJ2-1, with D perhaps matching TRBD1 (5 bases). V lost 8 bases to trimming and J lost 0 bases, with 14 bases between them. CDR1 is SNHLY and CDR2 is FYNNEI in the germline V gene. This CDR3 spans 15 amino acids. CDR3 nucleotide sequence: TGTGCCAGCGCCCCTAGGGGATCCTCCTACAATGAGCAGTTCTTC. Translating gives CASAPRGSSYNEQFF.

V gene TRBV12-3 or TRBV12-4 combines with J gene TRBJ2-3, with 9 bases fitting TRBD2. The CDR3 consists of 16 residues. The trim removed 0 bases at V and 2 bases at J, leaving 3 bases unmatched. The CDR3 spells CASSLAAGGLTDTQYF. The CDR3 DNA sequence: TGTGCCAGCAGTTTAGCGGCGGGAGGGCTCACAGATACGCAGTATTTT.

This clonotype was picked up a small number of times. V and J are TRBV20-1 and TRBJ2-1; unclear D gene. CDR1 is DFQATT, CDR2 SNEGSKA, per germline (reference sequence). The ends were cut back, 5 bases at V and 8 bases at J, with 16 bases in the middle. The CDR3 has 13 residues. The CDR3 reads CSALDLTAHEQFF. CDR3 nucleotides: TGCAGTGCTTTGGACCTTACGGCACATGAGCAGTTCTTC.